The subject of this entry is one TCR beta chain. The antigen remains undetermined. The data stem from a study of T cell clonotyping in hematopoietic cell transplantation. Study-level points and caveats: At the given depth, recipient repertoires were over 97% de novo clonotypes. After transplant, recipient diversity fell while pathologically expanded clonotypes grew through day 180.

V was pared by 2 bases and J by 2 bases, with 9 bases between. CDR1 is GTSNPN, CDR2 SVGIG, per germline (reference sequence). This CDR3 region has 13 residues. The repertoire was sequenced with immunoSEQ multiplex PCR; TCRdb's copy has only in-frame clones and lacks some. The sample shows 27,000 or so clones, approximately 96% of them seen only once. This rearrangement joins TRBV30 to TRBJ1-2; D call uncertain. Sequencing was done on a sample of peripheral blood mononuclear cells. The source is a man aged 50-59 years in good health. Some clones in this sample may be carry-over from other donors' samples. This CDR3 is CAWSRSGNYGYTF. CDR3 nucleotide sequence: TGTGCCTGGAGTCGATCGGGGAACTATGGCTACACCTTC.